This T cell receptor (beta chain) is from a study of PD-L1 blockade in urothelial cancer. About the research overall: Patients commenced intravenous atezolizumab, 1,200 mg every 3 weeks, in the mid-2010s. Samples came from 3 weeks, at the second dose, and 6 weeks into treatment. Median blood clonality was around 0.074, with tens of thousands of unique TCRs.

Using immunoSEQ multiplex PCR, the repertoire was profiled, and TCRdb retains in-frame clones only, with some absent. Found here are tens of thousands of clones, around 74% of them singletons; the top ten hold 8.5% to 12%. Study-wide results and limits: Below-median pretreatment blood TCR clonality predicted better survival.

The CDR3 sequence is 15 residues long. CDR1 is SGHRS and CDR2 is YFSETQ in the germline V gene. V dropped 3 bases and J dropped 4 bases, with 16 bases sitting between them. Time point specified: pretreatment peripheral blood. The sample holds one count of this clone. What it recognizes is unknown. The sequence derives from a man aged 70 or older with urothelial cancer. V and J are TRBV5-1 and TRBJ1-1; D might be TRBD1 (6 bases). Sequences were derived from PBMCs, sampled around atezolizumab (anti-PD-L1) treatment. The CDR3 DNA is TGCGCCAGCAGCTCCGGGCGACAGGTTGGCACTGAAGCTTTCTTT. Protein: CASSSGRQVGTEAFF. Full variable domain (rest looked up from reference TRBV5-1 and TRBJ1-1): KAGVTQTPRYLIKTRGQQVTLSCSPISGHRSVSWYQQTPGQGLQFLFEYFSETQRNKGNFPGRFSGRQFSNSRSEMNVSTLELGDSALYLCASSSGRQVGTEAFFGQGTRLTVV.